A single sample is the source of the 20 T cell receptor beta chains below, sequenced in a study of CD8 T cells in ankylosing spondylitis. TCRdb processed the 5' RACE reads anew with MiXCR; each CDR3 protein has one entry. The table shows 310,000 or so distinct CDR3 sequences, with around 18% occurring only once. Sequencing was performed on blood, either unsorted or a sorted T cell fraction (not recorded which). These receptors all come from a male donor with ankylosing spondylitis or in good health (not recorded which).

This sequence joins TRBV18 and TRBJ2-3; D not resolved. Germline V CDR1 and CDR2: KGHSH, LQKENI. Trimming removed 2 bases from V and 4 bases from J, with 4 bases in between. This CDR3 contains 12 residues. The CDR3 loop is CASSPSADTQYF. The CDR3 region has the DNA TGTGCCAGCTCACCAAGTGCAGATACGCAGTATTTT.

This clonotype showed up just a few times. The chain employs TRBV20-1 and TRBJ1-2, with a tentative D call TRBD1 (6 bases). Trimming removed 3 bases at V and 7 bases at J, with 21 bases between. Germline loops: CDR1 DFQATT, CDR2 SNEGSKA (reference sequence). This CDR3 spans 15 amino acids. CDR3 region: CSASVYGEGVGGYTF. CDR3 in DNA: TGCAGTGCTAGTGTTTATGGCGAGGGGGTCGGTGGCTACACCTTC.

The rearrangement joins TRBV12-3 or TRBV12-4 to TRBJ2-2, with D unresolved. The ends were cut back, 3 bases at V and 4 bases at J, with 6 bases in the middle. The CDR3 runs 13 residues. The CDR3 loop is CASSFSATGELFF. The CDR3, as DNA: TGTGCCAGCAGTTTTAGTGCCACCGGGGAGCTGTTTTTT.

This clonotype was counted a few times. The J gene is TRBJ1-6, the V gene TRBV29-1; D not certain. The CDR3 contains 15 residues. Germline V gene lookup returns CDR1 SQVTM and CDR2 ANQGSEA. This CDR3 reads CAALEWTFDNSPLHF. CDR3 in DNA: TGCGCAGCGTTGGAGTGGACCTTCGATAATTCACCCCTCCACTTT.

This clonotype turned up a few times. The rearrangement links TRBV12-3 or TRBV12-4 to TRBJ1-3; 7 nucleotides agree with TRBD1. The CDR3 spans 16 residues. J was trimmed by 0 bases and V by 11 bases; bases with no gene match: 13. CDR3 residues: CASHLQGTLSGNTIYF. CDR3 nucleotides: TGTGCCTCCCATCTACAGGGGACTCTCTCTGGAAACACCATATATTTT.

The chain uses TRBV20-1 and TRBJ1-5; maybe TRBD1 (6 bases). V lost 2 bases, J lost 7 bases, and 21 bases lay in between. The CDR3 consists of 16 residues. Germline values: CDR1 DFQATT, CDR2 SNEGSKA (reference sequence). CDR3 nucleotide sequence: TGCAGTGCTAGAACGTCCGGGACACCTTCGGGACAGCCCCAGCATTTT. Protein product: CSARTSGTPSGQPQHF.

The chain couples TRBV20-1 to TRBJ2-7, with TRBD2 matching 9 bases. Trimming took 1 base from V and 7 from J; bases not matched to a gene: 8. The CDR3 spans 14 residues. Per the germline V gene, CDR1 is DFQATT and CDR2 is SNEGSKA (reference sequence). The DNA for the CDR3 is TGCAGTGCTAGAGCGCTAGCGGGGATGGGGGAGCAGTACGTC. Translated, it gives CSARALAGMGEQYV.

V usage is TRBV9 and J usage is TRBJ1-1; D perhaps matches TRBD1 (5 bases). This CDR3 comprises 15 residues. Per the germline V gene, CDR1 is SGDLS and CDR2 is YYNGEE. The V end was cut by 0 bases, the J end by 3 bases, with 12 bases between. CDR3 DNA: TGTGCCAGCAGCGTAGACGGCAGGGAGGACACTGAAGCTTTCTTT. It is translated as CASSVDGREDTEAFF.

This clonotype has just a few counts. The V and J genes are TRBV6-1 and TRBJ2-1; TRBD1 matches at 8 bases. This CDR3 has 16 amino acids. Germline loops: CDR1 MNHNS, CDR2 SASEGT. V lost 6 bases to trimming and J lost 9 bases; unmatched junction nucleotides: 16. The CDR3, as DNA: TGTGCCAGCAGCCGTACCTCTACAGGGGGTGACGGTGAGCAGTTCTTC. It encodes CASSRTSTGGDGEQFF.

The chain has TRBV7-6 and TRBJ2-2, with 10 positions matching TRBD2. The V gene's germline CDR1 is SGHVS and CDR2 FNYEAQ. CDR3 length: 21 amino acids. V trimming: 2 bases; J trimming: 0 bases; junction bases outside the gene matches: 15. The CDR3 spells CASSLYPRASGSATNTGELFF. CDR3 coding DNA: TGTGCCAGCAGCTTATATCCCCGGGCTAGCGGGAGCGCCACGAACACCGGGGAGCTGTTTTTT.

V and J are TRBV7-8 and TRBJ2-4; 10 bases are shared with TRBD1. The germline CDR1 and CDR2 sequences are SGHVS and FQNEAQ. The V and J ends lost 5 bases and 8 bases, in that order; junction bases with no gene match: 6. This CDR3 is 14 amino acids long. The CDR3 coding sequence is TGTGCCAGCAGCGCGGCCGGGACAGGGGACATTCAGTACTTC. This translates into CASSAAGTGDIQYF.

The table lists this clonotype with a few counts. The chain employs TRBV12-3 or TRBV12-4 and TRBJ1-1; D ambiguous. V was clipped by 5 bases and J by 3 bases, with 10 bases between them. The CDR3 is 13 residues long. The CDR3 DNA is TGTGCCAGCAGTCCATGGACGTACACTGAAGCTTTCTTT. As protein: CASSPWTYTEAFF.

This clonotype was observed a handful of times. CDR3 residues: CASSFPDRGDYGYTF. The CDR3 coding sequence is TGTGCCAGCAGCTTCCCGGACAGGGGAGACTATGGCTACACCTTC. The V gene is TRBV7-2, the J gene TRBJ1-2, with TRBD1 matching over 9 bases. V shed 3 bases and J 3 bases; nucleotides not matched to a gene: 5. Germline-derived CDR1 and CDR2 are SGHTA and FQGNSA. The CDR3 length is 15 residues.

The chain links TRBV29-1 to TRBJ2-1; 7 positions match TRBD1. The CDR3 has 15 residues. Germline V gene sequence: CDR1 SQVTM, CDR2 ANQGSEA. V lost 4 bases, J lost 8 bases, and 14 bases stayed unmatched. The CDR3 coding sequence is TGCAGCGTTGCCCTAGTCGGGACAGTAGGGGATGAGCAGTTCTTC. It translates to CSVALVGTVGDEQFF.

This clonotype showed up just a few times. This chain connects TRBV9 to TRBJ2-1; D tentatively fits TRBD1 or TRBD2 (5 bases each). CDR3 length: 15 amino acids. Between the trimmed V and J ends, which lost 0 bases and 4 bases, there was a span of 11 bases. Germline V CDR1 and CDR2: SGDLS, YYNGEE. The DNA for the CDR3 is TGTGCCAGCAGCGTAGATGGGGGACGGTACAATGAGCAGTTCTTC. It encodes CASSVDGGRYNEQFF. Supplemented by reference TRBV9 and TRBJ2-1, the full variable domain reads DSGVTQTPKHLITATGQRVTLRCSPRSGDLSVYWYQQSLDQGLQFLIQYYNGEERAKGNILERFSAQQFPDLHSELNLSSLELGDSALYFCASSVDGGRYNEQFFGPGTRLTVL.

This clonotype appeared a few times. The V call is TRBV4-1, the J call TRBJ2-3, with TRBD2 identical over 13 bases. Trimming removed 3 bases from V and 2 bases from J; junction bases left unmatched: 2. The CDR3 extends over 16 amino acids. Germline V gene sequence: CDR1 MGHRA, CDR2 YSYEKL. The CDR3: CASSQGLAGPTDTQYF. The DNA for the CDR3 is TGCGCCAGCAGCCAGGGACTAGCGGGGCCCACAGATACGCAGTATTTT.

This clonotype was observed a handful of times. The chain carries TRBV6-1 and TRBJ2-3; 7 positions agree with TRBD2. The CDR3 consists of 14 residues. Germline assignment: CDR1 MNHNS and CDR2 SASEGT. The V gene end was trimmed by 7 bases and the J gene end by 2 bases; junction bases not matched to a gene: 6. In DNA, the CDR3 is TGTGCCAGCACTCACGGGGGGAACACAGATACGCAGTATTTT. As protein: CASTHGGNTDTQYF.

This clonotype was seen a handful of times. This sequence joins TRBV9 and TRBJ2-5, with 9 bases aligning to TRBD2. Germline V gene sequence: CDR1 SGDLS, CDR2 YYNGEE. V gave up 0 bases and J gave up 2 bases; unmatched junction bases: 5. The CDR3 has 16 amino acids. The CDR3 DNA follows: TGTGCCAGCAGCGTAGCTAGCGGGGTCTGGCAAGAGACCCAGTACTTC. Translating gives CASSVASGVWQETQYF.

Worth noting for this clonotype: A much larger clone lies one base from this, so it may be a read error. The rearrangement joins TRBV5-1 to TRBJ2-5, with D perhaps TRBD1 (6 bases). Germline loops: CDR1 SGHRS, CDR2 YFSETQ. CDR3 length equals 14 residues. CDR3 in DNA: TGCGCCAGCAGCAAAACAGGGAGTGGAGAGATCCAGTACTTC. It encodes CASSKTGSGEIQYF.

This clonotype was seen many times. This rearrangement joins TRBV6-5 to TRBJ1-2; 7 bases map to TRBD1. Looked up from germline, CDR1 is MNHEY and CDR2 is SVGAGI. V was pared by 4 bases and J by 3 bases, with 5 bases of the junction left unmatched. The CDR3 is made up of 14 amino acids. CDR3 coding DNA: TGTGCCAGCAGTTCCAACACAGGGGACTATGGCTACACCTTC. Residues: CASSSNTGDYGYTF.